These 18 T cell receptor beta chains were all obtained from the same sample, sequenced in a study of blood T cell repertoires in COVID-19. The table came from immunoSEQ multiplex PCR; TCRdb's copy has only in-frame clones and leaves some out. The data contain about 120,000 clones, almost 90% of them seen just once; the ten biggest clones take up about 4%. Sequenced input: peripheral blood. These receptors were collected from a woman aged 60-75 years with COVID-19, enrolled during active disease.

This chain uses TRBV11-3 with TRBJ2-2, with no clear D. Per germline, CDR1 SGHNT and CDR2 YENEEA. The V and J ends lost 1 base and 6 bases respectively, with 6 bases between them. This CDR3 spans 13 amino acids. In DNA, the CDR3 is TGTGCCAGCAGCTTAGGATGGCCCGGGGAGCTGTTTTTT. As protein: CASSLGWPGELFF.

The chain joins TRBV5-1 to TRBJ1-2; 7 nucleotides agree with TRBD1. V trimming: 6 bases; J trimming: 3 bases; junction bases outside the gene matches: 8. The germline CDR1 and CDR2 sequences are SGHRS and YFSETQ. The CDR3 extends over 14 amino acids. The chain's CDR3 is CASTSGQAYYGYTF. In DNA, the CDR3 is TGCGCCAGCACCTCCGGACAGGCCTACTATGGCTACACCTTC. The entire variable domain, with the rest obtained from reference TRBV5-1 and TRBJ1-2, is as follows: KAGVTQTPRYLIKTRGQQVTLSCSPISGHRSVSWYQQTPGQGLQFLFEYFSETQRNKGNFPGRFSGRQFSNSRSEMNVSTLELGDSALYLCASTSGQAYYGYTFGSGTRLTVV.

V gene TRBV15 combines with J gene TRBJ2-1, with TRBD2 matching over 7 bases. Germline V gene sequence: CDR1 LNHNV, CDR2 YYDKDF (reference sequence). This CDR3 region has 17 residues. The J segment lost 4 bases and the V segment lost 3 bases, leaving 12 bases of the junction unmatched. CDR3 sequence (DNA): TGTGCCACCAGCAGTCCCCTGGGAGGGCTGAGGTACAATGAGCAGTTCTTC. This codes for CATSSPLGGLRYNEQFF.

The table lists this clone with a count of one. The J gene is TRBJ2-1, the V gene TRBV2, with a weak D call TRBD2 (5 bases). CDR1 is SNHLY, CDR2 FYNNEI, per germline. CDR3 length equals 16 residues. The ends were cut back, 5 bases at V and 0 bases at J, with 14 bases in the middle. The CDR3 loop is CASSLDSSSSYNEQFF. The CDR3 DNA follows: TGTGCCAGCAGTCTGGACTCCTCGAGCTCCTACAATGAGCAGTTCTTC.

The chain is built from TRBV5-1 and TRBJ1-1; 10 nucleotides agree with TRBD1. The ends lost 0 bases at V and 4 bases at J; junction bases unmatched: 0. In germline, CDR1 is SGHRS, CDR2 YFSETQ. The CDR3 is 14 amino acids. This chain's CDR3 is CASSLGTGGTEAFF. The CDR3 DNA reads as TGCGCCAGCAGCTTGGGGACAGGGGGCACTGAAGCTTTCTTT.

This clone showed up just once. The rearrangement joins TRBV5-4 to TRBJ1-4; no definite D call. CDR3 length: 15 residues. V lost 0 bases and J 7 bases, leaving 13 bases between the germline ends. CDR1 is SGHNT and CDR2 is YYREEE in the germline V gene (reference sequence). CDR3 residues: CASSLERGRGEKLFF. CDR3 coding DNA: TGTGCCAGCAGCTTGGAGAGAGGGCGTGGTGAAAAACTGTTTTTT.

V is TRBV30 and J is TRBJ2-7, with D possibly TRBD2 on 5 matching bases. CDR3 size: 18 residues. The germline gives CDR1 GTSNPN, CDR2 SVGIG (reference sequence). Trimming stripped 1 base from V and 0 bases from J, with 22 bases between. The CDR3 sequence: CAWSDLRGICQLSYEQYF. CDR3 bases: TGTGCCTGGAGTGATCTACGAGGGATTTGCCAACTCTCCTACGAGCAGTACTTC.

The chain carries TRBV10-3 and TRBJ1-1; TRBD1 agrees at 10 bases. Germline V CDR1 and CDR2: ENHRY, SYGVKD. The junction had 7 bases not matched to a gene; V was cut back by 6 bases and J by 6 bases. This CDR3 is 14 amino acids long. The CDR3 DNA sequence: TGTGCCATCAGCCCGCGAGGGACAGGGGCTGAAGCTTTCTTT. Its translation: CAISPRGTGAEAFF.

The CDR3 DNA follows: TGTGCCAGCAGCCGGACATTTTCCTACAATGAGCAGTTCTTC. This gives the protein CASSRTFSYNEQFF. V usage is TRBV7-2 and J usage is TRBJ2-1; D might be TRBD1 (5 bases). CDR3 size: 14 residues. The germline V and J ends were trimmed by 5 bases and 1 base, with 9 bases remaining between them. CDR1 is SGHTA and CDR2 is FQGNSA in the germline V gene.

V and J are TRBV7-8 and TRBJ2-7; no definite D call. V lost 4 bases and J lost 2, with 12 bases in between. CDR1 SGHVS and CDR2 FQNEAQ come from the germline V gene. The CDR3 consists of 14 residues. The CDR3 region has the DNA TGTGCCAGCAGCTCCGACAATGGGCCCTACGAGCAGTACTTC. The encoded protein is CASSSDNGPYEQYF.

This chain uses TRBV7-3 with TRBJ2-3, with TRBD2 as a possible D gene (5 bases). The CDR3 spans 16 residues. Germline lookup yields CDR1 SGHTA and CDR2 FQGTGA. V lost 4 bases and J 2 bases, leaving 16 bases between the germline ends. The DNA of the CDR3 is TGTGCCAGCAGCTCCCCGGACTCACGGAACACAGATACGCAGTATTTT. It specifies CASSSPDSRNTDTQYF.

This clone was counted once. This chain connects TRBV7-9 to TRBJ2-5; the D gene is possibly TRBD2 (5 bases). V lost 7 bases and J lost 10, with 16 bases in between. This CDR3 has 12 amino acids. Germline V lookup: CDR1 SEHNR, CDR2 FQNEAQ (reference sequence). CDR3: CASNNMPGNQYF. The CDR3 coding sequence is TGTGCCAGCAACAACATGCCGGGAAACCAGTACTTC.

The CDR3 nucleotides are TGCGCCAGCAGCTTGCGAGGAGGCCGCAACTATGGCTACACCTTC. It codes for CASSLRGGRNYGYTF. J is TRBJ1-2 and V is TRBV5-1; D remains unclear. Trimming left V 1 base short and J 2 bases short, with 12 bases between. CDR1 is SGHRS and CDR2 is YFSETQ in the germline V gene. This CDR3 contains 15 residues.

This clone was detected once. The chain recombines TRBV29-1 with TRBJ1-1; no clear D gene. The CDR3 length is 13 residues. The V end lost 3 bases, the J end lost 1 base, and 9 bases lay between the germline ends. The germline V gene has CDR1 SQVTM and CDR2 ANQGSEA. In DNA, the CDR3 is TGCAGCGTTGATGTCACGGGGAACACTGAAGCTTTCTTT. It encodes CSVDVTGNTEAFF.

Written as DNA, the CDR3 is TGTGCCAGCACGTCCGGGAGAGGACGAAACACCATATATTTT. The encoded protein is CASTSGRGRNTIYF. This sequence joins TRBV6-5 and TRBJ1-3; unclear D gene. The CDR3 is 14 residues long. Looked up from germline, CDR1 is MNHEY and CDR2 is SVGAGI. The V and J ends lost 7 bases and 5 bases respectively, with 15 bases between them.

V usage is TRBV5-1 and J usage is TRBJ1-2; 8 bases map to TRBD1. From germline, CDR1 is SGHRS and CDR2 YFSETQ. V was clipped by 0 bases and J by 7 bases; unmatched bases: 11. This CDR3 has 16 residues. CDR3 protein: CASSLAPTGVGSGYTF. The CDR3 DNA sequence: TGCGCCAGCAGCTTGGCCCCGACAGGGGTTGGCTCTGGCTACACCTTC.

CDR3 coding DNA: TGCGCCAGCAGCGTCCGGGACGGGAGGGGAGAGACCCAGTACTTC. Protein: CASSVRDGRGETQYF. The rearrangement uses TRBV4-3 and TRBJ2-5; 8 nucleotides agree with TRBD2. The V and J ends lost 5 bases and 4 bases, in that order; junction bases with no gene match: 9. The germline gives CDR1 LGHNA, CDR2 YSLEER. The CDR3 is 15 residues long.

The chain joins TRBV30 to TRBJ1-6, with D possibly TRBD1 on 5 matching bases. The CDR3 spans 17 residues. Per germline, CDR1 GTSNPN and CDR2 SVGIG (reference sequence). V was cut by 2 bases and J by 7 bases, with 21 bases left in between. CDR3 in amino acids: CAWSLGFGGRENSPLHF. CDR3 DNA: TGTGCCTGGAGTCTGGGTTTCGGGGGACGAGAGAATTCACCCCTCCACTTT.